This T cell receptor (beta chain) was captured by sequencing in a study of shared clonotypes between healthy human individuals (dated by TCRdb to 2018 to 2020). Broadly, across the study: The cohort comprised a couple of women and a few men aged 18 to 49 years. Between about 0.9 and 9 billion PBMCs per donor were obtained by leukapheresis. Different laboratories and diverse techniques were used to prepare libraries and sequence TCR repertoires, to increase sequencing depth and limit assay-specific biases. To estimate repertoire size and how much clonotypes are shared between individuals, the study performed deep sequencing of blood TCR repertoires from roughly five healthy adults. Study-wide findings and limitations: Because the study included only a small number of donors, the genetic and exposure-history diversity represented was limited. Sampling was restricted to blood, and TCR repertoires in tissues likely differ from the TCR repertoires found in blood. Based on pairwise subsampling, the degree of clonotype sharing among donors was expected to be affected by sequencing depth.

A note on this clone: No antigen is known for it. No per-base quality is available; no much larger clone lies one base away.

The donors were healthy, HIV-negative adults who had no recently reported acute infections or vaccinations. Every donor was a Caucasian adult residing in Nashville, Tennessee, USA. For unsorted samples, some 100 million PBMCs were counted and genomic DNA was extracted with the QIAamp DNA Blood Mini kit. Blood was obtained by leukapheresis, after which PBMCs were separated by Ficoll-Histopaque density gradient centrifugation and cryopreserved in liquid nitrogen vapor phase. The CDR3, cysteine through phenylalanine, is 16 amino acids long. The read is trimmed to its CDR3 DNA, 48 bases read in frame from base 1. Taken from the germline V gene, the CDR1 and CDR2 loops are SGHRS and YFSETQ. The junction shows trimming of 1 base on V and 0 bases on J, plus 13 bases between the germline ends. Using the deep immunoSEQ assay, multiplex PCR amplified TCR CDR3 regions from genomic DNA. Genomic DNA extracted from each cell subset was distributed evenly over all wells of several immunoSEQ 96-well plates, and each plate served as one replicate. Each replicate PCR for unsorted PBMC received 300 to 350 ng genomic DNA, equal to tens of thousands of T cell genomes. Ten immunoSEQ deep assay plates were used to sequence unsorted PBMC genomic DNA. Purified libraries were quantified with a Qubit 3.0 fluorometer, sized on a Bioanalyzer 2100, and re-quantified with the KAPA Library Quantification kit. A separate single-read 150-cycle Illumina NextSeq 550 flow cell was used to sequence each immunoSEQ 96-well plate. Concerning the study's data processing: The immunoSEQ output contained only junctional sequences without quality scores, so filtering could not match that applied to full-length reads. To assign V/J genes and CDR3, sequences were annotated against IMGT germline references using PyIR, a Python wrapper for IgBLAST v1.9. Reads were removed for weak V/J assignments (E-value above 1e-6), missing CDR3, stop codons, out-of-frame junctions, or ambiguous translated residues. V3J clonotypes were defined as sequences sharing an identical inferred V gene, J gene, and CDR3 amino acid sequence. Percentage overlap between repertoires was computed as shared unique clonotypes divided by the size of the smaller repertoire. Three approaches were used to assess repertoire richness: RTK rarefaction, the Chao1 estimator, and Recon v2.1 estimates of unobserved clonotypes. This immuneACCESS table, as held by TCRdb, lists in-frame sequences with V and J called but not all clones. Of the missing ones, under half trace to an unresolved V gene in checked studies; the others have no known cause. V and J calls and clone size are those listed in that table; D and trimming were worked out from the DNA. The sample table holds nearly 500,000 clones, of which around 80% were seen once. Approximately 12% of the sample rests with the top ten.

The sequence was collected from a woman aged 40 to 49 in good health. Some clones in this sample may be carry-over from other donors' samples. The chain is assembled from TRBV5-1 and TRBJ1-1; a tentative D call is TRBD1 (6 bases match). The sequenced material came from PBMCs. The DNA is as follows: TGCGCCAGCAGCTTGTTATTTAACAGGGTGAACACTGAAGCTTTCTTT. Its coded protein is CASSLLFNRVNTEAFF.